The 10 T cell receptor beta chains given below trace back to one sample, sequenced in a study of shared clonotypes between healthy human individuals. Terminally differentiated effector memory CD45RA+ cells were excluded from the naive CD8 cells, which were CD45RO-negative and positively selected for CCR7. The method was immunoSEQ multiplex PCR; TCRdb's version includes in-frame clones alone and lacks a portion of them. Of more than 600,000 clones in the sample, 90% to 95% are singletons; the top ten hold about a quarter. Sequences were obtained from naive CD8+ T cells sorted from blood. Receptors originate from a man aged 25 to 40 in good health.

In nucleotides, the CDR3 is TGTGCCAGCAGCCAAGAGACCGCTCTAGCATTCACAGATACGCAGTATTTT. Its protein product is CASSQETALAFTDTQYF. The V and J genes are TRBV14 and TRBJ2-3, with D possibly matching TRBD2 (5 bases). The germline V and J ends were trimmed by 0 bases and 2 bases, with 15 bases remaining between them. Germline V lookup: CDR1 SGHDN, CDR2 FVKESK. The CDR3 contains 17 residues.

The rearrangement links TRBV7-9 to TRBJ1-4; no reliable D call. This CDR3 has 13 amino acids. V dropped 1 base and J dropped 8 bases, with 8 bases sitting between them. From germline, CDR1 is SEHNR and CDR2 FQNEAQ (reference sequence). CDR3 DNA sequence: TGTGCCAGCAGCTTAGTTTACGGAGAAAAACTGTTTTTT. Its protein product is CASSLVYGEKLFF. Based on the CDR3 plus reference TRBV7-9 and TRBJ1-4, the full variable domain is DTGVSQNPRHKITKRGQNVTFRCDPISEHNRLYWYRQTLGQGPEFLTYFQNEAQLEKSRLLSDRFSAERPKGSFSTLEIQRTEQGDSAMYLCASSLVYGEKLFFGSGTQLSVL.

The chain joins TRBV9 to TRBJ2-2, with D perhaps TRBD1 (5 bases). The CDR3 runs to 15 residues. The germline gives CDR1 SGDLS, CDR2 YYNGEE. Trimming shortened V by 2 bases and J by 6 bases, and 14 bases separated the two germline ends. As DNA, the CDR3 is TGTGCCAGCAGCGTTTACCCCAGCAGGGCCGGGGAGCTGTTTTTT. It yields the protein CASSVYPSRAGELFF.

As to this clone: A much larger clone differs from this one at a single base, so this may be a read error. V is TRBV11-2 and J is TRBJ1-1, with unresolved D. Germline CDR1 and CDR2: SGHAT and FQNNGV. This CDR3 spans 13 amino acids. Deletions cut 4 bases from V and 0 bases from J, with 6 bases between. For the CDR3, the DNA is TGTGCCAGCAGCTCTACAGTGAACACTGAAGCTTTCTTT. The encoded protein is CASSSTVNTEAFF.

The chain combines TRBV29-1 with TRBJ1-2, with D maybe TRBD1 (6 bases). The ends were cut back, 6 bases at V and 8 bases at J, with 10 bases in the middle. The CDR3 length is 10 residues. Germline-derived CDR1 and CDR2 are SQVTM and ANQGSEA. CDR3 loop: CSVRDTGYTF. CDR3 in DNA: TGCAGCGTCCGGGACACCGGCTACACCTTC.

The chain combines TRBV7-9 with TRBJ2-3; 10 positions match TRBD2. The CDR3 is 19 amino acids. CDR1 is SEHNR, CDR2 FQNEAQ, per germline (reference sequence). Trimming took 5 bases from V and 0 from J; bases not matched to a gene: 14. The CDR3 DNA reads as TGTGCCAGCAGCACCACCCTAGCGGGAGTGGGGACTAGCACAGATACGCAGTATTTT. Protein sequence: CASSTTLAGVGTSTDTQYF.

V is TRBV29-1 and J is TRBJ2-1; D is perhaps TRBD1 (5 bases). Germline V gene sequence: CDR1 SQVTM, CDR2 ANQGSEA. This CDR3 contains 16 residues. V lost 3 bases and J lost 7, with 22 bases in between. The CDR3 DNA is TGCAGCGTTGATTGGTTCGGAACAGGAGCTCAGAATGAGCAGTTCTTC. It translates to CSVDWFGTGAQNEQFF.

The rearrangement uses TRBV9 and TRBJ1-5, with 8 bases aligning to TRBD1. CDR3 length: 14 amino acids. Looked up from germline, CDR1 is SGDLS and CDR2 is YYNGEE. V shed 4 bases, J shed 7 bases, and the junction held 7 bases outside the gene matches. The CDR3 DNA reads as TGTGCCAGCAGCCCAAGGACAGGGCCCCAGCCCCAGCATTTT. Its translation is CASSPRTGPQPQHF.

V usage is TRBV28 and J usage is TRBJ2-3; 11 bases agree with TRBD2. In germline, CDR1 is MDHEN, CDR2 SYDVKM. This CDR3 has 20 residues. The V gene end was trimmed by 6 bases and the J gene end by 2 bases; junction bases not matched to a gene: 19. The CDR3 spells CASRFGTSGKVFPFTDTQYF. The CDR3 coding sequence is TGTGCCAGCAGGTTCGGGACTAGCGGAAAGGTTTTTCCTTTCACAGATACGCAGTATTTT.

V is TRBV9 and J is TRBJ2-7; TRBD2 aligns across 11 bases. Germline assignment: CDR1 SGDLS and CDR2 YYNGEE. The CDR3 is 16 residues long. The junction had 8 bases not matched to a gene; V was cut back by 4 bases and J by 2 bases. CDR3 nucleotide sequence: TGTGCCAGCAGCCCTTTAGCGGGAGGGATCCCCTACGAGCAGTACTTC. This translates into CASSPLAGGIPYEQYF.